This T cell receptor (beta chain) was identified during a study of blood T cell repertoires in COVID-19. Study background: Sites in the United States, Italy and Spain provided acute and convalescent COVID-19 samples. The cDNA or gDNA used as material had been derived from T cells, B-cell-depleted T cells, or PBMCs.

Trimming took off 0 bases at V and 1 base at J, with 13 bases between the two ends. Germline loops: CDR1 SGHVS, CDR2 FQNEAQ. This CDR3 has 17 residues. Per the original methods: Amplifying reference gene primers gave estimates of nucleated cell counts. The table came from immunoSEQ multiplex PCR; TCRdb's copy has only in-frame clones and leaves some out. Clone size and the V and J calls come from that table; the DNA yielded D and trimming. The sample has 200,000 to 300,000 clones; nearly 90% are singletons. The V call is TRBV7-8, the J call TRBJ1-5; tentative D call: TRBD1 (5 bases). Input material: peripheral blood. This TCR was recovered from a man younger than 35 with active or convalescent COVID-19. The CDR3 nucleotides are TGTGCCAGCAGCTTAGCGCTTGGGGGGGTAAGCAATCAGCCCCAGCATTTT. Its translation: CASSLALGGVSNQPQHF. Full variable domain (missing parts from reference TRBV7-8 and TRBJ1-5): GAGVSQSPRYKVAKRGQDVALRCDPISGHVSLFWYQQALGQGPEFLTYFQNEAQLDKSGLPSDRFFAERPEGSVSTLKIQRTQQEDSAVYLCASSLALGGVSNQPQHFGDGTRLSIL.